The 4 T cell receptor beta chains given below trace back to one sample, sequenced in a study of cytomegalovirus exposure and HLA in healthy donors. This PCR relied on a set of 60 Vbeta primers and 13 Jbeta primers. Libraries were prepared by immunoSEQ multiplex PCR; TCRdb keeps only in-frame clonotypes and omits some of them. The table records 150,000 to 170,000 clones, around 82% of them present only once. The sample comprised PBMCs. The receptors shown here come from a woman aged 40 to 50 in good health and CMV-seropositive.

V and J are TRBV6-1 and TRBJ2-7, with a weak D call TRBD1 (5 bases). The CDR3 has 14 residues. CDR1 is MNHNS and CDR2 is SASEGT in the germline V gene. V lost 6 bases, J lost 5 bases, and 17 bases lay in between. The CDR3 is CASRGRAPSDEQYF. The CDR3 region has the DNA TGTGCCAGCAGGGGCAGGGCCCCCTCGGACGAGCAGTACTTC.

The V call is TRBV29-1, the J call TRBJ2-2; weak D call: TRBD2 (6 bases). In germline, CDR1 is SQVTM, CDR2 ANQGSEA. This CDR3 is 12 amino acids long. Trimming left V 4 bases short and J 4 bases short, with 7 bases between. CDR3 nucleotide sequence: TGCAGCGTTGGGAGGGTCACCGGGGAGCTGTTTTTT. This codes for CSVGRVTGELFF.

This clone was seen a few times. CDR3 amino acids: CASNPTSSYEQYF. The CDR3, as DNA: TGTGCCAGCAACCCGACTAGTTCGTACGAGCAGTACTTC. The rearrangement joins TRBV28 to TRBJ2-7; D may be TRBD2 (6 bases). The CDR3 totals 13 residues. Between the trimmed V and J ends, which lost 7 bases and 4 bases, there was a span of 14 bases. Germline values: CDR1 MDHEN, CDR2 SYDVKM. Based on the CDR3 plus reference TRBV28 and TRBJ2-7, the full variable domain is DVKVTQSSRYLVKRTGEKVFLECVQDMDHENMFWYRQDPGLGLRLIYFSYDVKMKEKGDIPEGYSVSREKKERFSLILESASTNQTSMYLCASNPTSSYEQYFGPGTRLTVT.

The chain is built from TRBV4-1 and TRBJ2-1; unclear D gene. Per germline, CDR1 MGHRA and CDR2 YSYEKL. Trimming left V 3 bases short and J 1 base short, with 13 bases between. The CDR3 spans 16 residues. The CDR3, as DNA: TGCGCCAGCAGCCAGCTAGACCTTCTTTCCTACAATGAGCAGTTCTTC. Protein product: CASSQLDLLSYNEQFF.